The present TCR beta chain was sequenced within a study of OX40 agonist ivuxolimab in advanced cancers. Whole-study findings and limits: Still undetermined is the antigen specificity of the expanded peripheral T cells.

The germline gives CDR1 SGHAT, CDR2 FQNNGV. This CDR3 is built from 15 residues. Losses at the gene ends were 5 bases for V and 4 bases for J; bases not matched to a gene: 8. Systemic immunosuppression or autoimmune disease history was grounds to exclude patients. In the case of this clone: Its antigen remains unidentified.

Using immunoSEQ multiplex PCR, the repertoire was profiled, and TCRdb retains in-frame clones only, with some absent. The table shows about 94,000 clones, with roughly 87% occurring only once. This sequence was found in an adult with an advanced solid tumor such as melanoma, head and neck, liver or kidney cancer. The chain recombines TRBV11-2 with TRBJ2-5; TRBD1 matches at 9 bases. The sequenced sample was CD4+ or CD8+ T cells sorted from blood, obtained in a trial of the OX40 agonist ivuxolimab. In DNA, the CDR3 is TGTGCCAGCAGCCCCGGACAGGGGAGAGGAGAGACCCAGTACTTC. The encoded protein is CASSPGQGRGETQYF.